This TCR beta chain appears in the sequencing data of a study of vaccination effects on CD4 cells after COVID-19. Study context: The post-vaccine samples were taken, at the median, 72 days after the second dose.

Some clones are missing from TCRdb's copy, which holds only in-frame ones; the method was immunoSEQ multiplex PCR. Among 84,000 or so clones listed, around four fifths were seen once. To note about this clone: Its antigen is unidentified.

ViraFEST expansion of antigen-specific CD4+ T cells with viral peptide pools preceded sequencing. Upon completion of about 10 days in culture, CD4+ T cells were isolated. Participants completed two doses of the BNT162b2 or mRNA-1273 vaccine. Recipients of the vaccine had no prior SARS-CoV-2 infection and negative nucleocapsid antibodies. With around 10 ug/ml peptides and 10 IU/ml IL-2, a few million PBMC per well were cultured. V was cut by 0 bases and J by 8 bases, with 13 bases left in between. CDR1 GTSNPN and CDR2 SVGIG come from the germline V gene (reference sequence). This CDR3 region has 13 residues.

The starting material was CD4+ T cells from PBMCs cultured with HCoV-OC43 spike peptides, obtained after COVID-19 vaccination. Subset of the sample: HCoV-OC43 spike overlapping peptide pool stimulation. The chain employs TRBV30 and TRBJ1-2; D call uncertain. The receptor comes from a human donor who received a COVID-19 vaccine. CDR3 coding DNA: TGTGCCTGGAGTGTACAGTTGGGTCACGGCTACACCTTC. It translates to CAWSVQLGHGYTF.